Listed here are 15 T cell receptor beta chains from one sample, sequenced in a study of control samples from healthy donors and cancer patients. Measured with immunoSEQ multiplex PCR; TCRdb has only the in-frame clones, and not every one. The sample shows 100,000 to 150,000 clones, 75% to 95% of them seen only once. What was sequenced was blood. The receptors shown here come from a man younger than 35 in good health.

V gene TRBV7-6 combines with J gene TRBJ2-5; tentatively, D is TRBD1 (6 bases). The CDR3 sequence is 17 residues long. The V and J ends lost 5 bases and 0 bases respectively, with 19 bases between them. Per the germline V gene, CDR1 is SGHVS and CDR2 is FNYEAQ. CDR3 in DNA: TGTGCCAGCAGCAAGAAAGGCAGGGGAGAGTACCAAGAGACCCAGTACTTC. It translates to CASSKKGRGEYQETQYF.

V usage is TRBV3-1 (or the pseudogene TRBV3-2) and J usage is TRBJ2-6; D is ambiguous. Germline CDR1 reads LGHDT; CDR2 reads YNNKEL (reference sequence). Trimming removed 1 base from V and 2 bases from J, with 9 bases in between. The CDR3 sequence is 16 residues long. The CDR3, as DNA: TGTGCCAGCAGCCAAGCCATAGGCCCTGGGGCCAACGTCCTGACTTTC. As protein: CASSQAIGPGANVLTF.

The rearrangement links TRBV19 to TRBJ1-3; D is ambiguous. Trimming took 5 bases from V and 0 from J, leaving 11 bases between them. Germline V lookup: CDR1 LNHDA, CDR2 SQIVND (reference sequence). CDR3 length: 15 amino acids. The CDR3 protein is CASSPLADSGNTIYF. As DNA, the CDR3 is TGTGCCAGTAGTCCCCTGGCGGACTCTGGAAACACCATATATTTT.

The chain employs TRBV12-3 or TRBV12-4 and TRBJ1-5; no firm D call. This CDR3 contains 13 residues. The V end was cut by 5 bases, the J end by 5 bases, with 10 bases between. The CDR3 protein is CASSPRGDQPQHF. CDR3 sequence (DNA): TGTGCCAGCAGTCCCCGCGGGGATCAGCCCCAGCATTTT.

The J gene is TRBJ1-5, the V gene TRBV29-1, with D unresolved. The CDR3 totals 13 residues. V lost 4 bases and J lost 0, with 7 bases in between. The germline gives CDR1 SQVTM, CDR2 ANQGSEA. In DNA, the CDR3 is TGCAGCGTTGGGCTAGGTAGCAATCAGCCCCAGCATTTT. Its protein product is CSVGLGSNQPQHF.

The chain joins TRBV9 to TRBJ1-5; 8 nucleotides align to TRBD1. The ends lost 5 bases at V and 1 base at J; junction bases unmatched: 5. The CDR3 has 15 amino acids. Looked up from germline, CDR1 is SGDLS and CDR2 is YYNGEE. CDR3 loop: CASSPGGLSNQPQHF. In nucleotides, the CDR3 is TGTGCCAGCAGTCCAGGGGGCCTGAGCAATCAGCCCCAGCATTTT.

This chain uses TRBV2 with TRBJ2-3; perhaps TRBD1 as D (5 bases). The CDR3 totals 14 residues. Trimming took off 4 bases at V and 0 bases at J, with 8 bases between the two ends. Germline-derived CDR1 and CDR2 are SNHLY and FYNNEI. The CDR3 nucleotides are TGTGCCAGCAGTGTTACAGGCAGCACAGATACGCAGTATTTT. Its protein is CASSVTGSTDTQYF.

This sequence joins TRBV21-1 and TRBJ1-4. TRBV21-1 constitutes a pseudogene. The CDR3 totals 16 residues. The CDR3 coding sequence is TGTGCCAGCAGCAAAGTAGGCGCCGGAGATCATGAAAAACTGTTTTTT. Its translation is CASSKVGAGDHEKLFF.

The rearrangement links TRBV7-2 to TRBJ1-2; TRBD1 aligns across 7 bases. Germline CDR1 reads SGHTA; CDR2 reads FQGNSA. V was pared by 3 bases and J by 6 bases, with 10 bases of the junction left unmatched. The CDR3 totals 15 residues. CDR3 nucleotide sequence: TGTGCCAGCAGCTTCGGGACAGCCCCGCAAGATGGCTACACCTTC. Amino acid sequence: CASSFGTAPQDGYTF.

Only a few counts were recorded for this clone. V is TRBV25-1 and J is TRBJ2-4, with D hard to call. Trimming took 1 base from V and 0 from J, leaving 10 bases between them. The CDR3 is 16 residues long. Germline lookup yields CDR1 MGHDK and CDR2 SYGVNS. The CDR3 protein is CASSESVAEAKNIQYF. CDR3 bases: TGTGCCAGCAGTGAATCAGTGGCTGAAGCCAAAAACATTCAGTACTTC.

V is TRBV13 and J is TRBJ1-3; D is ambiguous. The CDR3 consists of 14 residues. Trimming left V 5 bases short and J 3 bases short, with 11 bases between. Germline loops: CDR1 PRHDT, CDR2 FYEKMQ (reference sequence). CDR3 protein: CASSARTDGNTIYF. CDR3 nucleotide sequence: TGTGCCAGCAGCGCTAGGACGGATGGAAACACCATATATTTT.

This clone was picked up one time. The chain uses TRBV18 and TRBJ2-3; possible D gene TRBD2, 6 bases. The V end lost 0 bases, the J end lost 5 bases, and 9 bases lay between the germline ends. The CDR3 has 14 amino acids. CDR1 is KGHSH, CDR2 LQKENI, per germline. CDR3 sequence reads: CASSPPGGGDTQYF. The CDR3 DNA sequence: TGTGCCAGCTCACCACCGGGGGGTGGAGATACGCAGTATTTT.

The chain has TRBV15 and TRBJ2-1; TRBD2 aligns across 8 bases. The J segment lost 1 base and the V segment lost 3 bases, leaving 5 bases of the junction unmatched. This CDR3 is 16 amino acids long. Germline assignment: CDR1 LNHNV and CDR2 YYDKDF (reference sequence). The CDR3 sequence is CATSSGAGGSYNEQFF. CDR3 DNA: TGTGCCACCAGCAGTGGGGCGGGGGGTTCCTACAATGAGCAGTTCTTC.

The rearrangement links TRBV19 to TRBJ1-3; D not resolved. This CDR3 region has 16 residues. Trimming stripped 3 bases from V and 0 bases from J, with 12 bases between. The germline V gene has CDR1 LNHDA and CDR2 SQIVND (reference sequence). The DNA for the CDR3 is TGTGCCAGTAGTATCTCGGCTAAGAGCTCTGGAAACACCATATATTTT. It is translated as CASSISAKSSGNTIYF.

The chain joins TRBV7-9 to TRBJ2-2; no clear D gene. CDR3 length equals 14 residues. V was shortened by 5 bases and J by 3 bases, with 10 bases between the two germline ends. The germline gives CDR1 SEHNR, CDR2 FQNEAQ (reference sequence). CDR3 sequence reads: CASSPGLYTGELFF. The CDR3, as DNA: TGTGCCAGCAGCCCGGGCCTTTACACCGGGGAGCTGTTTTTT.